The clone carrying this TCR beta chain was recorded a few times. The antigen is undetermined. This specimen comes from a study of beta chain features in type 1 diabetes. Study-wide background: There were 95 million to 110 million sorted cells examined across all samples.

V lost 1 base, J lost 4 bases, and 3 bases lay in between. The germline V gene encodes CDR1 GTSNPN and CDR2 SVGIG (reference sequence). CDR3 length: 11 residues. As every portion of the isolated RNA was reverse transcribed, the sequencing read expressed TCRB transcripts. Only in-frame clones appear in the TCRdb table, and some are missing; sequencing was by immunoSEQ multiplex PCR. The sample holds 600,000 or so clones, around 12% seen once. Regarding the study as a whole: It was among patients, rather than healthy donors, that naive, central memory and Treg TCRB repertoires appeared more similar. Among all four CD4+ subsets, Type 1 diabetes patients had TCRB CDR3s that were moderately but significantly shorter.

Sorted CD4+ subsets: naive, central memory, regulatory, stem cell-like memory (CD45RO/CCR7/CD25/CD127/CD95/CD27 panel). This TCR was sampled from a man aged 25-45 years with type 1 diabetes. Sequencing used naive CD4+ T cells from blood. V usage is TRBV30 and J usage is TRBJ2-3; D is ambiguous. The CDR3 DNA sequence: TGTGCCTGGAGTGACGCAGATACGCAGTATTTT. Its translation is CAWSDADTQYF.